This TCR beta chain stems from a study of T-cell memory formation after mild COVID-19. Study details: TCR clusters were largely donor specific.

Regarding the study as a whole: Contracting CD4+ clones lay largely in CM and EM, with CD8+ ones residing in EMRA. Whereas later expanders leaned CD4+, clones contracting day 15 to 85 showed a balanced CD4/CD8 makeup.

MiXCR, applied by TCRdb to the 5' RACE reads, yields one record per CDR3 protein. The top ten hold roughly 21% of the sample, which has roughly 250,000 distinct CDR3 sequences, 16% seen once. In its sample, this clonotype was seen many times. Antigen: not known. The sample was PBMCs or a T cell subset sorted from them (not recorded which). The TCR originated in a man aged 18 to 29 who had mild COVID-19 (a few samples of this study predate the infection). Cell type and time point are not known.

This chain's CDR3 is CASSSRTDSTDTQYF. CDR3 DNA sequence: TGCGCCAGCAGCTCCCGGACAGACTCCACAGATACGCAGTATTTT. The chain links TRBV5-1 to TRBJ2-3; tentatively, D is TRBD1 (6 bases). The germline V and J ends were trimmed by 3 bases and 2 bases, with 13 bases remaining between them. This CDR3 has 15 amino acids. Germline values: CDR1 SGHRS, CDR2 YFSETQ.